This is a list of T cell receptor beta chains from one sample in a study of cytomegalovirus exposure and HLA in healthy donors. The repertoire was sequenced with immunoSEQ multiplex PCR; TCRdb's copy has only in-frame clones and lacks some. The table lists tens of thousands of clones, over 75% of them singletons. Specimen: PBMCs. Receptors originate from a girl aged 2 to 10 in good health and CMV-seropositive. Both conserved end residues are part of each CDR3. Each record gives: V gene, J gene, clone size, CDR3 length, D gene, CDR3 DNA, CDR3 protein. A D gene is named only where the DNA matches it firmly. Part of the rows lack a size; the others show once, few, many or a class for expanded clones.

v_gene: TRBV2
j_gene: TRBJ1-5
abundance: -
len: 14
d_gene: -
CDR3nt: TGTGCCAGCAGTCGGTCACAGGGCAATCAGCCCCAGCATTTT
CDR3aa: CASSRSQGNQPQHF

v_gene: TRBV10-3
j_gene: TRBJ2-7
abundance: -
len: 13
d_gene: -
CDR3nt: TGTGCCATAGCCGGGATTATAAGCTACGAGCAGTACTTC
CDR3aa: CAIAGIISYEQYF

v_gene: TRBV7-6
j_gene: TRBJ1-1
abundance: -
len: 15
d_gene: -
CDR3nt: TGTGCCAGCAGCCCCTATCAGGGGCTGAACACTGAAGCTTTCTTT
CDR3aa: CASSPYQGLNTEAFF

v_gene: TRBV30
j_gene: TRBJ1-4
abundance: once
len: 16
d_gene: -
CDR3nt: TGTGCCTGGAGTGTTGGGTGGGGCAAAACTAATGAAAAACTGTTTTTT
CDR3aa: CAWSVGWGKTNEKLFF

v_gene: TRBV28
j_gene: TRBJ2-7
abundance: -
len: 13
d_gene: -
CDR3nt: TGTGCCAGCACTCTCGGGGGCTCCTACGAGCAGTACTTC
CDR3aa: CASTLGGSYEQYF

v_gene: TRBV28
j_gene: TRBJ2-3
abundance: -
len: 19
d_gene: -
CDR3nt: TGTGCCAGCAGTTTATTAGTTTGGGCGGCGGGAAATTTCACAGATACGCAGTATTTT
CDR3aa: CASSLLVWAAGNFTDTQYF

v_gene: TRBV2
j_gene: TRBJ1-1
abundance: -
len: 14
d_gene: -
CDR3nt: TGTGCCAGCACTGAGGAAGGGGGGAACACTGAAGCTTTCTTT
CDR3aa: CASTEEGGNTEAFF

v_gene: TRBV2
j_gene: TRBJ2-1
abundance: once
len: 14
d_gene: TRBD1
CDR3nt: TGTGCCAGCAGTGAAGGCCCAGGGGGCAATGAGCAGTTCTTC
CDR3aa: CASSEGPGGNEQFF

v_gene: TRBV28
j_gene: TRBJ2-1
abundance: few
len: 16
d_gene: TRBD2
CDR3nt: TGTGCCAGCAGTTTATTGACTAGCGGGAGGGCCTATGAGCAGTTCTTC
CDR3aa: CASSLLTSGRAYEQFF

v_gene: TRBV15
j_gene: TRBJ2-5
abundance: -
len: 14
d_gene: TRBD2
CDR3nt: TGTGCCACCAGCAAAGGACTAGCAGGAGAGACCCAGTACTTC
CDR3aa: CATSKGLAGETQYF

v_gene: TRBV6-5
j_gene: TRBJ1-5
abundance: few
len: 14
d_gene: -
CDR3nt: TGTGCCAGCAGCCCTGGGGGGGCGGCTCAGCCCCAGCATTTT
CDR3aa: CASSPGGAAQPQHF

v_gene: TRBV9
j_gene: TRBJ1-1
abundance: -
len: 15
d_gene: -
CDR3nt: TGTGCCAGCAGCGTTAGGGGCAGTCCTAGCACTGAAGCTTTCTTT
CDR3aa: CASSVRGSPSTEAFF

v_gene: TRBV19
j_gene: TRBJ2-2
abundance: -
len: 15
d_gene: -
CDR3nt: TGTGCCAGTAGAGTTGGAGGGATTAACACCGGGGAGCTGTTTTTT
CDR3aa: CASRVGGINTGELFF

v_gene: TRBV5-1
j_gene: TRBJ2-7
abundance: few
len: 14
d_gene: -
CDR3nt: TGCGCCAGCAGCATAAGCGAGTTAGTACACGAGCAGTACTTC
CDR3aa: CASSISELVHEQYF

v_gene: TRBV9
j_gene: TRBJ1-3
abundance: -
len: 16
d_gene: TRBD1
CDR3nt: TGTGCCAGCAGCGTAGAGCAGGGGGTTTCTGGAAACACCATATATTTT
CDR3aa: CASSVEQGVSGNTIYF

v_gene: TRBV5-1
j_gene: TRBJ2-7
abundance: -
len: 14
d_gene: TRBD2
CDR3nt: TGCGCCAGCAGCGCCAGCGGGAGCTCCTACGAGCAGTACTTC
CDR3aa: CASSASGSSYEQYF

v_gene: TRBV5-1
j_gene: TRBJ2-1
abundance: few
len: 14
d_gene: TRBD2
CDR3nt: TGCGCCAGCAGCCCCCGGGAGGGCCGCAATGAGCAGTTCTTC
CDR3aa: CASSPREGRNEQFF

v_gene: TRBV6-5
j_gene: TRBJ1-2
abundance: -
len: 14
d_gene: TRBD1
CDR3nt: TGTGCCAGCAGTCCGGACAGGGCGGACTATGGCTACACCTTC
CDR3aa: CASSPDRADYGYTF

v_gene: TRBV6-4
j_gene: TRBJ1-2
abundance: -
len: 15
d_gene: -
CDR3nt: TGTGCCAGCAGGGATGAACCGGGGGGTAGCTATGGCTACACCTTC
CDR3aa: CASRDEPGGSYGYTF

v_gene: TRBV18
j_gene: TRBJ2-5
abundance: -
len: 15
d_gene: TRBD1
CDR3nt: TGTGCCAGCTCACCACTCCGGGACAGGGAGGAGACCCAGTACTTC
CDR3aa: CASSPLRDREETQYF

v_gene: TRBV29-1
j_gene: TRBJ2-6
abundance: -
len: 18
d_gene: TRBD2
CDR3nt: TGCAGCGTTGAATTTAGCGGGAGTTCGGCCTCTGGGGCCAACGTCCTGACTTTC
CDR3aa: CSVEFSGSSASGANVLTF

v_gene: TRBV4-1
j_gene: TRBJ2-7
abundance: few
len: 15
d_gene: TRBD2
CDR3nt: TGCGCCAGCAGCCAAGCGACTAGCGGAACCTACGAGCAGTACTTC
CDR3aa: CASSQATSGTYEQYF

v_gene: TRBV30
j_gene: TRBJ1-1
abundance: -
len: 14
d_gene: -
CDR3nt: TGTGCCTGGGGACGGCTACAGGGTCTCCCTGAAGCTTTCTTT
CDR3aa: CAWGRLQGLPEAFF

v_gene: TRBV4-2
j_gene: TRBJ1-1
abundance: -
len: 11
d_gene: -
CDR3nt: TGTGCCAGCAGCCATACAGGGACGGCTTTCTTT
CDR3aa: CASSHTGTAFF

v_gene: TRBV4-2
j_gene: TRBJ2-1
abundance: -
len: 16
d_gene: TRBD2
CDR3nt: TGTGCCAGCAGCCAGGTAGCGGGAGCGCAGTACAATGAGCAGTTCTTC
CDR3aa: CASSQVAGAQYNEQFF

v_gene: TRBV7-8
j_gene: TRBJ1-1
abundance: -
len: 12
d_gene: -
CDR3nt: TGTGCCAGCAGCCTACAGGTCACTGAAGCTTTCTTT
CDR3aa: CASSLQVTEAFF

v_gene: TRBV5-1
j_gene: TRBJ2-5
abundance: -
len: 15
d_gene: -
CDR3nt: TGCGCCAGCAGCTTGGGACAGGCCAACCAAGAGACCCAGTACTTC
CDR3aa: CASSLGQANQETQYF

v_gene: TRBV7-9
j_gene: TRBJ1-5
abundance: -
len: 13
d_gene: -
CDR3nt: TGTTCCAGCAGCTTAGTTTCTGATCAGCCCCAGCATTTT
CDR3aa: CSSSLVSDQPQHF

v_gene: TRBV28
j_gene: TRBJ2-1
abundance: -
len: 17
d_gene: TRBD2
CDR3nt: TGTGCCAGCAGACTTGGGGGGACTAGCGGGGCCTACAATGAGCAGTTCTTC
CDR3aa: CASRLGGTSGAYNEQFF

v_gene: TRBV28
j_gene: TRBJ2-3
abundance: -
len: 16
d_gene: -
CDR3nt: TGTGCCAGCAGACGCCTCAGGGGGGTGACGACAGATACGCAGTATTTT
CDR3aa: CASRRLRGVTTDTQYF

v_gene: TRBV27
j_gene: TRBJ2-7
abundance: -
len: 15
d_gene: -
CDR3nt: TGTGCCAGCAGTTTTCAACAGCCGAGCGGCTACGAGCAGTACTTC
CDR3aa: CASSFQQPSGYEQYF

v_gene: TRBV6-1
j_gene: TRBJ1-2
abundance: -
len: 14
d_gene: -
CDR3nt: TGTGCCAGCAGTGAAAGAGGGCAGGTCGGAGACTACACCTTC
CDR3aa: CASSERGQVGDYTF

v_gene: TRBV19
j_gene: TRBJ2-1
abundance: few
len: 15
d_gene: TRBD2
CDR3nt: TGTGCCAGTAGTCGGACTAGCGGCCCCGGGAATGAGCAGTTCTTC
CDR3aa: CASSRTSGPGNEQFF

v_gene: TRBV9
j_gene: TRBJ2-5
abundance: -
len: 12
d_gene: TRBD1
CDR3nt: TGTGCCAGCAACACAGGGGCAGGGACCCAGTACTTC
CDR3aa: CASNTGAGTQYF

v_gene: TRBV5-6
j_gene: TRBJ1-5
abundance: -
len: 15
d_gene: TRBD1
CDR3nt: TGTGCCAGCAGCTTGGGCGACAGGGACAATCAGCCCCAGCATTTT
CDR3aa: CASSLGDRDNQPQHF

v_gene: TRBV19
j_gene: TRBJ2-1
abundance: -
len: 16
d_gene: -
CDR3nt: TGTGCCAGTAGTATAGCCTGGGACTCGCGCGGTAATGAGCAGTTCTTC
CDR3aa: CASSIAWDSRGNEQFF

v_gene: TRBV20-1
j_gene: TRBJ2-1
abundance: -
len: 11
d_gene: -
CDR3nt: TGCAGTGCTAGCGAGCGCAATGAGCAGTTCTTC
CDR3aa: CSASERNEQFF

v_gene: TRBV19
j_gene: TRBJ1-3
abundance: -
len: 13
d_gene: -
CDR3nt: TGTGCCAGTAGCCGAGGAGAAGGAAACACCATATATTTT
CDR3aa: CASSRGEGNTIYF

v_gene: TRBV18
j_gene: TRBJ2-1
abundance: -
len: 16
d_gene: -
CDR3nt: TGTGCCAGCTCACCATTATCCCAGGGGGGCTTCCGAGAGCAGTTCTTC
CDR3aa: CASSPLSQGGFREQFF

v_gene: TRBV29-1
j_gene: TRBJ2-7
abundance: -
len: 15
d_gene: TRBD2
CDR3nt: TGCAGCGTTGAAGTCCGGACTAGCGGGAGATACGAGCAGTACTTC
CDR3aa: CSVEVRTSGRYEQYF

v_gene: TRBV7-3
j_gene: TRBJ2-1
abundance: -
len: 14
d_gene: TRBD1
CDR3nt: TGTGCCAGCAGCATGGGACAGGGGAGGAATGAGCAGTTCTTC
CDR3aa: CASSMGQGRNEQFF

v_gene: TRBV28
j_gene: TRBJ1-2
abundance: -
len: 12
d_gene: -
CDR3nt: TGTGCCAGCAGTTTGAGCGGCTATGGCTACACCTTC
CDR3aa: CASSLSGYGYTF

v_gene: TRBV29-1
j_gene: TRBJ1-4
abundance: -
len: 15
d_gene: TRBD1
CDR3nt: TGCAGCGTATTCCAGACAGGGACAACTAATGAAAAACTGTTTTTT
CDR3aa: CSVFQTGTTNEKLFF

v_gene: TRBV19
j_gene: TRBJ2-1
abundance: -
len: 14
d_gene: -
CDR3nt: TGTGCCAGTAACCCACAGGGCTCCTACAATGAGCAGTTCTTC
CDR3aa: CASNPQGSYNEQFF

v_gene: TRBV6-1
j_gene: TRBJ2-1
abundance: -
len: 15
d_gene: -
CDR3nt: TGTGCCAGCAGTGACCTAACCTACTCCTACAATGAGCAGTTCTTC
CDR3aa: CASSDLTYSYNEQFF

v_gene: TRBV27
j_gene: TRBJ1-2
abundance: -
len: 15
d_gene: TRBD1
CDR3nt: TGTGCCAGCAGCTCCCCGTTGACAGGGGACTATGGCTACACCTTC
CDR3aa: CASSSPLTGDYGYTF

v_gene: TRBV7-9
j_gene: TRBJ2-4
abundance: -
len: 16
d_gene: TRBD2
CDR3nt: TGTGCCAGCAGCCCAACAAGCGGGAGGGCCAAAAACATTCAGTACTTC
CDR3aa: CASSPTSGRAKNIQYF

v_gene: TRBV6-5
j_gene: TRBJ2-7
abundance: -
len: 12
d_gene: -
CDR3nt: TGTGCCAGCATCGGACAGAACTACGAGCAGTACTTC
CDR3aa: CASIGQNYEQYF

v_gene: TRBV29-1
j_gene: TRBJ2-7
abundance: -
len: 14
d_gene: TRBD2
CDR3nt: TGCAGCGTTGGGGTTAGCGGGCAAACCTACGAGCAGTACTTC
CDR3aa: CSVGVSGQTYEQYF

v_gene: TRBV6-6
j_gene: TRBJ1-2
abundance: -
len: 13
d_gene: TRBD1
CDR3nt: TGTGCCAGCGGACTGGGACAGCGCTATGGCTACACCTTC
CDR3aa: CASGLGQRYGYTF

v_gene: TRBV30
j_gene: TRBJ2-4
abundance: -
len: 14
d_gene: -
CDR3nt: TGTGCCTGGAGTGCAGGGGTAGCCAAAAACATTCAGTACTTC
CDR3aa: CAWSAGVAKNIQYF

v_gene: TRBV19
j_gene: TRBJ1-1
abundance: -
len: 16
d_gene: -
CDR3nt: TGTGCCAGTAGTATTGGTCACGACAGACTTTTCTCTGAAGCTTTCTTT
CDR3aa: CASSIGHDRLFSEAFF

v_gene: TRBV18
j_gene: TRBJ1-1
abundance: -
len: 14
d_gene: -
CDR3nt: TGTGCCAGCCGAACCCTAAGCGCGGACACTGAAGCTTTCTTT
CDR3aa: CASRTLSADTEAFF

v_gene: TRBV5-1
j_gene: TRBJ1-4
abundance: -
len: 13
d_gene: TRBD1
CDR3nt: TGCGCCAGACGACAGGGGATTAATGAAAAACTGTTTTTT
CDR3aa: CARRQGINEKLFF

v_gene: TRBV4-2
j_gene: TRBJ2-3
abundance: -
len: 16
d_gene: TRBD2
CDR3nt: TGTGCCAGCAGCCACCCACTAGCGGCTAGCACAGATACGCAGTATTTT
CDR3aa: CASSHPLAASTDTQYF

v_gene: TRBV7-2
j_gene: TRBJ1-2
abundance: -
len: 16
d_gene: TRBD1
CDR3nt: TGTGCCAGCAGGGATACAGGGGGCGCACCCCCATATGGCTACACCTTC
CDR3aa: CASRDTGGAPPYGYTF

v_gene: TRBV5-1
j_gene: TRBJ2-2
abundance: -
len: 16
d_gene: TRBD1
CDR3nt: TGCGCCAGCAGCTTTGGAGGACAGGGTCCCACCGGGGAGCTGTTTTTT
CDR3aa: CASSFGGQGPTGELFF

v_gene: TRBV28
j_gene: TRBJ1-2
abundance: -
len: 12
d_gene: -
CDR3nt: TGTGCCAGCCGTGGTAGGGACTCTGGCTACACCTTC
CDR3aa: CASRGRDSGYTF